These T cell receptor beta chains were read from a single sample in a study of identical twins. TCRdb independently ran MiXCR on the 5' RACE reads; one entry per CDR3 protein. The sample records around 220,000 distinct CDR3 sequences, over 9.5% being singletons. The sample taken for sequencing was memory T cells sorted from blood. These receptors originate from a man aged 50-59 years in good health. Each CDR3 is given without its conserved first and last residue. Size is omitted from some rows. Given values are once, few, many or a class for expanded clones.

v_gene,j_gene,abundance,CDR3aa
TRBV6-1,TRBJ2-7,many,ASSTPRSYEQY
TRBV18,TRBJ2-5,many,ASSPSYQETQY
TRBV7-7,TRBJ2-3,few,ASSPTAGGPDTQY
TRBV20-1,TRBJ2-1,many,SARGETGPSYNEQF
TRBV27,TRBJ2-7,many,ASSLDTVSEQY
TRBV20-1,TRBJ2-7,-,SARAGDRRDSYEQY
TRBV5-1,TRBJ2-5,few,ASSLAAASQGETQY
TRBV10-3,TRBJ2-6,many,AISRAVMRGANVLT
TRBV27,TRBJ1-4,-,ASGLGFATNEKLF
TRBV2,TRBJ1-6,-,ASSAQNNSPLH
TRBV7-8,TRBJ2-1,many,ASNQEGHEQF
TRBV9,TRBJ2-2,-,ASSSAAGGSTGELF
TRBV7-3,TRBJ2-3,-,ASSSGQFTDTQY
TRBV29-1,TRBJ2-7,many,SVIAGTYEQY
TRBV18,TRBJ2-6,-,ASSPRGIGSGANVLT
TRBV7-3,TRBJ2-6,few,ASSPLGGVGANVLT
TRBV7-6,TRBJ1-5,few,ASSLAQGANQPQH
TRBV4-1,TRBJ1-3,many,ASSQAHSISGNTIY
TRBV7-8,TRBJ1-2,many,ASSGNRGNYGYT
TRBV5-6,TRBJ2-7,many,ASSWTLRVYEQY
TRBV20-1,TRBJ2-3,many,SARADRASTDTQY
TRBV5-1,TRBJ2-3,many,ASSPRMTGVFADTQY
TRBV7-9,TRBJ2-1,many,ASSPHGSSANEQF
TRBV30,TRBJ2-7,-,AWRRDRALSYEQY
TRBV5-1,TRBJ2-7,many,ASSSGQPGPSSYEQY
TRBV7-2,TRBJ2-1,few,ASSLGFGGGSINEQF
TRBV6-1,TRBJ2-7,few,ASSRLGQGAGEQY
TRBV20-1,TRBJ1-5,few,SARDLYSNSNQPQH
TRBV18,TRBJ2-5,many,ASSFQGTGGKTQY
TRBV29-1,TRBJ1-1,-,SVVSGTGNTEAF
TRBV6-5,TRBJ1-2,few,ASSYGTTRHYGYT
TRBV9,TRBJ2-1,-,ASSPRQGYNEQF
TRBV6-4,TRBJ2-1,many,ASSDSQQARQF
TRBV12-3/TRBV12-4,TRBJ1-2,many,ASSTGTYSGYT
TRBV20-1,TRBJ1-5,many,SGRGGTNSNQPQH
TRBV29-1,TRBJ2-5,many,SVVFVDYPETQY
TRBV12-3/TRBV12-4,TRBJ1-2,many,ASSLDRIYGYT
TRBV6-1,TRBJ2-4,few,ASRPGIQNIQY
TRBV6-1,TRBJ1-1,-,ASSEARTRVRNTEAF
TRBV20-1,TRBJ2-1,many,SARVLAGASYNEQF
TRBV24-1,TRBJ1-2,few,ATSDLWLTYRVFAGGYT
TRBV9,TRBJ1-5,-,ASSAGTGGNSNQPQH
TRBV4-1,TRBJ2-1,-,ASSQIFSGGAYEQF
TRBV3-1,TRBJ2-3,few,ASSQVAGGRTDTQY
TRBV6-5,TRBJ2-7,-,ASSSLDGPPYEQY
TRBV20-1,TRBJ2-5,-,SGEGTSGKKTQY
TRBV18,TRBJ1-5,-,ASSPQGESASQH
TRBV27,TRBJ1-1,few,ASSSSRRERTEAF
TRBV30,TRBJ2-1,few,AWSVLLRTF
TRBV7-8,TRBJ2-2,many,ASSLMGQAPNTGELF
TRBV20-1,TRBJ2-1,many,SAPSADDSYNEQF
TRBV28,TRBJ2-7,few,ASSFPTPRDLYEQY
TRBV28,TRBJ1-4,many,ASSFGWQGATNEKLF
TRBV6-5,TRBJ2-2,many,ASSYSVGEGELF
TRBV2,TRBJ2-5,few,ASTPSGRGQPY
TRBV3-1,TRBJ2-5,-,ASSQFGGIQETQY